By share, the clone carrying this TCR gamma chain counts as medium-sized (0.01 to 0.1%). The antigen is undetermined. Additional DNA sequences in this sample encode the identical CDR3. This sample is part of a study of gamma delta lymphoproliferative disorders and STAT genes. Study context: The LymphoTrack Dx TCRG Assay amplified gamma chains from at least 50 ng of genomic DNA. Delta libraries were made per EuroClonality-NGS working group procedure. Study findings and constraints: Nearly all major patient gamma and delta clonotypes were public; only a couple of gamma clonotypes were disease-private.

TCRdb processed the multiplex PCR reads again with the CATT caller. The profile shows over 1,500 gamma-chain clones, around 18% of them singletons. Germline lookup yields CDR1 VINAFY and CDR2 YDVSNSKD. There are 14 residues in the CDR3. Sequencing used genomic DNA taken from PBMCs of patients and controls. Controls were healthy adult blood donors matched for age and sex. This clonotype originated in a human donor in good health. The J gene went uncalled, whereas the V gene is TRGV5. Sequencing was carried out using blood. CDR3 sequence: CATWDPQVGWFKIF. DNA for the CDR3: TGTGCCACCTGGGACCCTCAGGTTGGTTGGTTTAAGATATTT.